This section outlines one TCR beta chain sequence together with its context. The antigen it binds to is not known. Base qualities were left out, and no much larger clone turns up one base away. Libraries were constructed by the immunoSEQ multiplex PCR assay. Per the source publication's procedure: A statistical classification framework was developed to diagnose cytomegalovirus status using the catalog of TCR beta chain sequences. In TCRdb, the immuneACCESS table is reduced to in-frame sequences with V and J assigned. These tables do not hold every clone; where another copy was compared, an unresolved V gene accounts for under half, and the others remain unexplained. For V, J and clone size, that table is used; D and trimming come from the DNA. Recorded for this sample are tens of thousands of clones; more than 85% of them occurred a single time. The biggest ten clones account for roughly 1.8% of the sample.

The data are from a study of cytomegalovirus exposure and HLA in healthy donors (dated by TCRdb to about 2017). Turning to the overall study: The 700 or so repertoires of the first cohort and the roughly 120 validation repertoires were produced on the same platform, according to a later analysis. The aim of the study was to test whether cataloging public T cell receptors could identify signatures of past pathogen exposure. Besides the first cohort of approximately 710 subjects, a separate validation cohort made up of 120 different subjects was used. The study combined high-throughput TCR immunosequencing, statistical association of individual TCRs with disease status, and machine learning to predict cytomegalovirus infection status. Paper-wide results and their limitations: Across donors, most TCR sequences were observed very rarely, whereas some public TCRs were present in many individuals. The authors suggested that the approach could potentially be generalized to other disease states and immunological phenotypes. In vitro tests confirmed that a few of the cytomegalovirus-associated TCR beta chains recognize cytomegalovirus antigens. Cytomegalovirus status was reported to be diagnosed by the classifier with high specificity and sensitivity in both the original and validation cohorts. A later analysis lacked HLA typing for the validation cohort, so it scored co-occurrence in that cohort across all 110 or so repertoires. Subsequent analysis determined that TCRs grouped into clusters in the first cohort also showed a tendency toward co-occurrence across the roughly 130 validation repertoires, and approximately 93% of cluster scores exceeded 0. The study gave a list of roughly 150 TCR beta chains associated with cytomegalovirus.

Measured from the cysteine to the phenylalanine, the CDR3 is 15 residues long. The only DNA kept is the CDR3, 45 bases in frame from the first base. Per the germline V gene, SGHAT is the CDR1 and FQNNGV is the CDR2. V and J lose 1 base and 2 bases, and a span of 12 bases separates them. The donors were included in the validation cohort of over a hundred subjects, a group kept apart from the approximately 700-subject first cohort. The receptor was isolated from a young woman in good health and CMV-seronegative. The specimen sequenced was PBMCs. The rearranged segments are TRBV11-2 and TRBJ2-7, and the D gene may be TRBD1, 6 bases matching. The DNA reads TGTGCCAGCAGCTTAGCCAGGGGCTATCCCTACGAGCAGTACTTC. Translated, this gives CASSLARGYPYEQYF.